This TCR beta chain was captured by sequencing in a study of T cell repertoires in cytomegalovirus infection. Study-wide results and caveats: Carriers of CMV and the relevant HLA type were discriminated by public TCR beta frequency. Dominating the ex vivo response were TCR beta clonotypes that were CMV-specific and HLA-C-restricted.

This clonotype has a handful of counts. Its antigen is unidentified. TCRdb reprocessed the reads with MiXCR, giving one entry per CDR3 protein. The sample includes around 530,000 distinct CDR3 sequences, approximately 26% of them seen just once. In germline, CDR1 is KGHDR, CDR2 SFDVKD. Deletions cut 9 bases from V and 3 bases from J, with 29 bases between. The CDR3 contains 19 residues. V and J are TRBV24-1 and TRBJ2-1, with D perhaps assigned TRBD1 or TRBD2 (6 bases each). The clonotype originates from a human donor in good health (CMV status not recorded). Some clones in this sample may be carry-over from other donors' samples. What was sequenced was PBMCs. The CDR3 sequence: CATHPGARPPPVSYNEQFF. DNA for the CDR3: TGTGCCACCCACCCGGGGGCTAGGCCACCGCCGGTCAGCTACAATGAGCAGTTCTTC.